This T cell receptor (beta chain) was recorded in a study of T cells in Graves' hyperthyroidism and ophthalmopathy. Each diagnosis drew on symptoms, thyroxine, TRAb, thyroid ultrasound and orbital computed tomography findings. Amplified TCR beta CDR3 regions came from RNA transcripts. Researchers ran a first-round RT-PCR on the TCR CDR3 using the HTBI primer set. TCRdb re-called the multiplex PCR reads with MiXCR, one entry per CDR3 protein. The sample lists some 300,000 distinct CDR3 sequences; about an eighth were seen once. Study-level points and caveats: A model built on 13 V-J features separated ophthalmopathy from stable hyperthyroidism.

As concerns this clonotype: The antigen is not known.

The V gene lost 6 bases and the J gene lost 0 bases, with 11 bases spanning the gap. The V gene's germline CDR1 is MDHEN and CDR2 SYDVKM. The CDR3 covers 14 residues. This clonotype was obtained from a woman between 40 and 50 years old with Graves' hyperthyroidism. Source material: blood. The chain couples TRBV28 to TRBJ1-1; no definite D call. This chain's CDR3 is CASRSGPLNTEAFF. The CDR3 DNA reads TGTGCCAGCAGATCCGGGCCGTTGAACACTGAAGCTTTCTTT.